This TCR beta chain was captured by sequencing in a study of T-cell memory formation after mild COVID-19. A single record per CDR3 protein comes from TCRdb applying MiXCR to the 5' RACE reads. Here the sample spans fewer than 140,000 distinct CDR3 sequences, 15% to 20% being singletons. The germline gives CDR1 SGHTA, CDR2 FQGTGA. The CDR3 sequence is 18 residues long. V lost 2 bases, J lost 4 bases, and 18 bases lay in between. The source material was PBMCs or a T cell subset sorted from them (not recorded which). The receptor was isolated from an adult woman who had mild COVID-19 (a few samples of this study predate the infection). Cell type and time point are not known. J is TRBJ2-6 and V is TRBV7-3; D remains ambiguous. CDR3 coding DNA: TGTGCCAGCAGCTTAGCCCCGACTGACCTGGTCGGGGCCAACGTCCTGACTTTC. It encodes CASSLAPTDLVGANVLTF.